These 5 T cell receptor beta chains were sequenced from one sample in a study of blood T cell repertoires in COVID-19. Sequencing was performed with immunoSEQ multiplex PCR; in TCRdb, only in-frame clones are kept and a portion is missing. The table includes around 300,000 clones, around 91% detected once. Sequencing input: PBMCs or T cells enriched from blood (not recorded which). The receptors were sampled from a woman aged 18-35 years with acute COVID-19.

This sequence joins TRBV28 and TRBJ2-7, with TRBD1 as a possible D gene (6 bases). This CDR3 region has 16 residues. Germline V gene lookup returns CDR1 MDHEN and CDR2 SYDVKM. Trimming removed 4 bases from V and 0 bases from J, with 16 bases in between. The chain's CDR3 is CASSSYLDSTSYEQYF. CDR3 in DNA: TGTGCCAGCAGTTCGTACCTGGACAGCACCTCCTACGAGCAGTACTTC.

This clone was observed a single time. The CDR3 spells CASMGQPQAGANVLTF. The DNA of the CDR3 is TGTGCCAGCATGGGACAACCACAGGCCGGGGCCAACGTCCTGACTTTC. The genes are TRBV27 and TRBJ2-6; the D gene is possibly TRBD1 (6 bases). V was trimmed by 7 bases and J by 4 bases, leaving 17 bases between them. CDR3 length: 16 residues. The germline gives CDR1 MNHEY, CDR2 SMNVEV (reference sequence). The variable domain in full, with the rest retrieved from reference TRBV27 and TRBJ2-6, is EAQVTQNPRYLITVTGKKLTVTCSQNMNHEYMSWYRQDPGLGLRQIYYSMNVEVTDKGDVPEGYKVSRKEKRNFPLILESPSPNQTSLYFCASMGQPQAGANVLTFGAGSRLTVL.

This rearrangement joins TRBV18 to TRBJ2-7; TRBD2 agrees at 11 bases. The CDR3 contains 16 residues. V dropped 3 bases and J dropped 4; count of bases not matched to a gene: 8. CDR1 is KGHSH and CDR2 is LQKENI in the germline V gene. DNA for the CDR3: TGTGCCAGCTCACCGCCTAGCGGGGGGCTTAGGTACGAGCAGTACTTC. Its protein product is CASSPPSGGLRYEQYF.

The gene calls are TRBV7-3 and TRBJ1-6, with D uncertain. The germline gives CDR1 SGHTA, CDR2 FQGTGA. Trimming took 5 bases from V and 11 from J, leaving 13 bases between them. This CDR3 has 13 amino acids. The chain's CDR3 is CASSPGKWAPLHF. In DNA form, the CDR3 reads TGTGCCAGCAGCCCAGGCAAATGGGCACCCCTCCACTTT.

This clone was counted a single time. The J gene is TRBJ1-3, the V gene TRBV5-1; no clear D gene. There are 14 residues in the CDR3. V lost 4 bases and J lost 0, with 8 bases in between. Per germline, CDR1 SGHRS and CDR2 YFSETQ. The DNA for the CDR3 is TGCGCCAGCAGCACGGGGAGCTCTGGAAACACCATATATTTT. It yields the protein CASSTGSSGNTIYF.